This is a list of T cell receptor beta chains from one sample in a study of blood T cells in healthy people across ages. TCRdb processed the 5' RACE reads anew with MiXCR; each CDR3 protein has one entry. The data show roughly 1.9 million distinct CDR3 sequences, roughly two fifths seen once. Sequenced: blood. The source of these receptors is a human donor in good health. Both conserved end residues are part of each CDR3. The D gene is left open where the match is weak. Clone size is stated in some rows and not others, as once, few, many or a class when expanded.

TRBV28,TRBD2,TRBJ2-3,.,CASSPLGTSGGGSTDTQYF,TGTGCCAGCAGTCCCCTCGGGACTAGCGGGGGGGGTAGCACAGATACGCAGTATTTT
TRBV20-1,TRBD1,TRBJ2-5,few,CSVIRDRLETQYF,TGCAGTGTGATCCGGGACAGGCTAGAGACCCAGTACTTC
TRBV20-1,TRBD1,TRBJ2-4,.,CSATTGDPYNKQYF,TGCAGTGCTACGACAGGGGATCCCTACAATAAGCAGTACTTC
TRBV19,.,TRBJ2-7,.,CASSMWLVGNEQYF,TGTGCCAGTAGTATGTGGCTTGTCGGCAACGAGCAGTACTTC
TRBV7-9,.,TRBJ1-1,.,CASSSSPFTVNTEAFF,TGTGCCAGCAGCTCGTCACCTTTCACCGTGAACACTGAAGCTTTCTTT
TRBV24-1,.,TRBJ1-2,.,CATSDPLRGNYGYTF,TGTGCCACCAGTGACCCACTAAGGGGTAACTATGGCTACACCTTC
TRBV20-1,.,TRBJ1-3,few,CSASDSSGNTIYF,TGCAGTGCTTCGGACAGTAGTGGAAACACCATATATTTT
TRBV5-5,TRBD1,TRBJ2-7,.,CASSPGTGGLRTYEQYF,TGTGCCAGCAGTCCCGGGACAGGGGGCTTGAGGACCTACGAGCAGTACTTC
TRBV10-2,.,TRBJ2-1,.,CAGMWGAANEQFF,TGCGCCGGCATGTGGGGGGCGGCCAATGAGCAGTTCTTC
TRBV13,.,TRBJ2-2,.,CASSLGDWELFF,TGTGCCAGCAGTTTAGGGGATTGGGAGCTGTTTTTT
TRBV21-1,.,TRBJ2-4,.,CASSKPGTLAKNIQYF,TGTGCCAGCAGCAAACCTGGGACACTCGCCAAAAACATTCAGTACTTC
TRBV28,.,TRBJ2-7,few,CASRDTSLPSYEQYF,TGTGCCAGCAGAGACACGTCTCTTCCATCCTACGAGCAGTACTTC
TRBV4-3,.,TRBJ2-7,.,CASSPDLTAYEQYF,TGCGCCAGCAGCCCAGATTTGACAGCCTACGAGCAGTACTTC
TRBV29-1,TRBD1,TRBJ1-1,many,CSVMTGGNTEAFF,TGCAGCGTCATGACAGGGGGGAACACTGAAGCTTTCTTT
TRBV4-2,.,TRBJ2-3,few,CASSQPRQLNTDTQYF,TGTGCCAGCAGCCAACCCCGACAGTTGAACACAGATACGCAGTATTTT
TRBV7-2,TRBD2,TRBJ2-7,many,CASSLARGAYEQYF,TGTGCCAGCAGCTTAGCCCGGGGGGCCTACGAGCAGTACTTC
TRBV6-6,.,TRBJ1-5,.,CASSYFRGANQPQHF,TGTGCCAGCAGTTACTTTAGGGGGGCGAATCAGCCCCAGCATTTT
TRBV7-2,.,TRBJ2-2,few,CASSLARGNTGELFF,TGTGCCAGCAGCTTAGCCCGAGGGAACACTGGGGAGCTGTTTTTT
TRBV30,.,TRBJ1-5,.,CAWSLTGSNQPQHF,TGTGCCTGGAGTTTGACAGGAAGCAATCAGCCCCAGCATTTT
TRBV4-3,.,TRBJ1-2,.,CASSQDSFGGQLNYGYTF,TGCGCCAGCAGCCAAGACTCGTTTGGGGGCCAATTGAACTATGGCTACACCTTC
TRBV29-1,TRBD1,TRBJ1-4,few,CSVRGQGSTNEKLFF,TGCAGCGTTCGCGGACAGGGCTCAACTAATGAAAAACTGTTTTTT
TRBV4-1,TRBD1,TRBJ2-1,.,CASSQGGTGYYNEQFF,TGCGCCAGCAGCCAAGGAGGGACAGGGTACTACAATGAGCAGTTCTTC
TRBV4-1,.,TRBJ2-6,few,CASSPIEANVLTF,TGCGCCAGCAGCCCCATCGAGGCCAACGTCCTGACTTTC
TRBV12-3/TRBV12-4,.,TRBJ2-7,.,CASSRGTGRYEQYF,TGTGCCAGCAGCCGCGGGACGGGGAGATACGAGCAGTACTTC
TRBV7-9,.,TRBJ1-4,.,CASSLGVHEDEKLFF,TGTGCCAGCAGCTTAGGGGTACATGAGGATGAAAAACTGTTTTTT